This entry lists 4 T cell receptor beta chains sequenced from one sample in a study of blood T cell repertoires in COVID-19. Produced via immunoSEQ multiplex PCR; TCRdb's table is partial and in-frame only. The data hold around 270,000 clones, with roughly 86% observed a single time. Sequencing was performed on peripheral blood. The source is a woman aged 60-75 years with COVID-19, enrolled during active disease.

This chain connects TRBV10-3 to TRBJ1-5, with D tentatively TRBD1 (6 bases). The CDR3 consists of 12 residues. V lost 10 bases and J 3 bases, leaving 10 bases between the germline ends. Germline V gene sequence: CDR1 ENHRY, CDR2 SYGVKD. The CDR3 is CANGQINQPQHF. In nucleotides, the CDR3 is TGTGCCAATGGACAGATCAATCAGCCCCAGCATTTT.

CDR3 in DNA: TGTGCCAGCAGCGTAGTCGGGGTCCACACAGATACGCAGTATTTT. It encodes CASSVVGVHTDTQYF. The rearrangement uses TRBV9 and TRBJ2-3, with a weak D call TRBD2 (5 bases). This CDR3 is built from 15 residues. Trimming took off 0 bases at V and 2 bases at J, with 10 bases between the two ends. Germline V CDR1 and CDR2: SGDLS, YYNGEE.

This clone occurred many times. The V and J genes are TRBV29-1 and TRBJ2-7; D may correspond to TRBD1 or TRBD2 (6 bases each). CDR3 size: 12 residues. Germline CDR1 is SQVTM and CDR2 is ANQGSEA. Trimming took 7 bases from V and 1 from J, leaving 11 bases between them. Written as DNA, the CDR3 is TGCAGCGCGGGGGCGGGGTCCTACGAGCAGTACTTC. This codes for CSAGAGSYEQYF.

J is TRBJ1-1 and V is TRBV19, with D perhaps TRBD1 (6 bases). Germline loops: CDR1 LNHDA, CDR2 SQIVND (reference sequence). V lost 7 bases and J 0 bases, leaving 12 bases between the germline ends. The CDR3 covers 14 residues. The CDR3 region is CASTTGHLNTEAFF. CDR3 DNA sequence: TGTGCCAGTACTACGGGACACCTGAACACTGAAGCTTTCTTT.